This T cell receptor (beta chain) originates from a study of beta chain features in type 1 diabetes. The CDR3 totals 17 residues. V lost 2 bases and J lost 0; bases outside the gene matches: 6. Germline V CDR1 and CDR2: SNHLY, FYNNEI. A few counts support this clone. The antigen remains unidentified. Sequencing targeted expressed TCRB transcripts, as all isolated RNA had been reverse transcribed. Some clones are missing from TCRdb's copy, which holds only in-frame ones; the method was immunoSEQ multiplex PCR. The data contain a few hundred thousand clones, around 15% of them seen just once; the ten biggest clones take up about 0.078%. Notes on the study in general: Significant though moderate, a shortening of TCRB CDR3s appeared in all four CD4+ subsets of Type 1 diabetes patients.

This chain connects TRBV2 to TRBJ2-1; 8 bases agree with TRBD2. The sequence came from a man aged 25 to 40 with type 1 diabetes. Material: naive CD4+ T cells from blood. The CDR3 bases are TGTGCCAGCAGTGAATTCTCCGGGAGGGCCTCCTACAATGAGCAGTTCTTC. Translating gives CASSEFSGRASYNEQFF.